The rows below give T cell receptor beta chains drawn from one sample of a study of shared clonotypes between healthy human individuals. The assay was immunoSEQ multiplex PCR, and TCRdb's table has in-frame clones only and misses some. The sample shows about 2.3 million clones, around 92% of them seen only once. Sequenced material: naive CD4+ T cells from PBMCs. The origin of the receptors is a young man in good health. Some clones in this sample may be carry-over from other donors' samples. CDR3s include the opening cysteine and the closing phenylalanine or tryptophan. Each record gives: D gene, clone size, V gene, J gene, CDR3 DNA, CDR3 protein. D genes are given only for firm matches. Only some rows state a clone size, as once, few, many or a class for expanded clones.

D gene: -; clone size: -; V gene: TRBV5-4; J gene: TRBJ2-1; CDR3 DNA: TGTGCCAGCAGCTTGGACCCCGGGGGTGTGGTTGAGCAGTTCTTC; CDR3 protein: CASSLDPGGVVEQFF
D gene: TRBD1; clone size: -; V gene: TRBV7-9; J gene: TRBJ2-7; CDR3 DNA: TGTGCCAGCAGCTTAGGTAGAGACAGGGTGTCGTACGAGCAGTACTTC; CDR3 protein: CASSLGRDRVSYEQYF
D gene: -; clone size: -; V gene: TRBV5-4; J gene: TRBJ2-1; CDR3 DNA: TGTGCCAGCAGCCCTCGGATAGCCAATGAGCAGTTCTTC; CDR3 protein: CASSPRIANEQFF
D gene: TRBD2; clone size: -; V gene: TRBV7-3; J gene: TRBJ2-1; CDR3 DNA: TGTGCCAGCAGCACTGGACTAGCGGGAGTCAATGAGCAGTTCTTC; CDR3 protein: CASSTGLAGVNEQFF
D gene: -; clone size: once; V gene: TRBV28; J gene: TRBJ1-5; CDR3 DNA: TGTGCCAGTAATACAGGTAGCAATCAGCCCCAGCATTTT; CDR3 protein: CASNTGSNQPQHF
D gene: TRBD2; clone size: -; V gene: TRBV27; J gene: TRBJ2-7; CDR3 DNA: TGTGCCAGCAGACCCCTGGAGGCGGGGGGATACGAGCAGTACTTC; CDR3 protein: CASRPLEAGGYEQYF
D gene: -; clone size: -; V gene: TRBV28; J gene: TRBJ2-2; CDR3 DNA: TGTGCCAGCAGTTTATACCCCCAGGGTTCTCCCGGGGAGCTGTTTTTT; CDR3 protein: CASSLYPQGSPGELFF
D gene: TRBD2; clone size: -; V gene: TRBV4-1; J gene: TRBJ2-5; CDR3 DNA: TGCGCCAGCAGCCAAGTTGGGACTAGTTATAGGACCCAGTACTTC; CDR3 protein: CASSQVGTSYRTQYF
D gene: TRBD2; clone size: -; V gene: TRBV7-2; J gene: TRBJ2-7; CDR3 DNA: TGTGCCAGCAGTTTGTTTGGAGCGGGAGTTGGGGACGAGCAGTACTTC; CDR3 protein: CASSLFGAGVGDEQYF
D gene: -; clone size: once; V gene: TRBV10-3; J gene: TRBJ1-2; CDR3 DNA: TGTGCCATCAGTGATCTTGGGGGGGGCGCGGGCGGCTACACCTTC; CDR3 protein: CAISDLGGGAGGYTF
D gene: TRBD2; clone size: -; V gene: TRBV7-3; J gene: TRBJ2-3; CDR3 DNA: TGTGCCAGCAGCTTAGCGGCTAGCGGATCCACAGATACGCAGTATTTT; CDR3 protein: CASSLAASGSTDTQYF
D gene: TRBD1; clone size: -; V gene: TRBV7-9; J gene: TRBJ2-5; CDR3 DNA: TGTGCCAGCATGCCGACCGGGACAGGGGATTATGAGACCCAGTACTTC; CDR3 protein: CASMPTGTGDYETQYF
D gene: -; clone size: -; V gene: TRBV10-3; J gene: TRBJ2-7; CDR3 DNA: TGTGCCATCAGTGACCCGGGACGGCCGAATGAGGACGAGCAGTACTTC; CDR3 protein: CAISDPGRPNEDEQYF
D gene: -; clone size: -; V gene: TRBV5-1; J gene: TRBJ2-7; CDR3 DNA: TGCGCCAGCAGCCCCAGGGGCGGCGTCTCCTCCTACGAGCAGTACTTC; CDR3 protein: CASSPRGGVSSYEQYF
D gene: -; clone size: -; V gene: TRBV2; J gene: TRBJ2-1; CDR3 DNA: TGTGCCAGCAGTGTGCGGGTTCCCTACAATGAGCAGTTCTTC; CDR3 protein: CASSVRVPYNEQFF
D gene: TRBD2; clone size: -; V gene: TRBV9; J gene: TRBJ2-7; CDR3 DNA: TGTGCCAGCAGCGGCAGCGGGAGCTCTTTAAGCGAGCAGTACTTC; CDR3 protein: CASSGSGSSLSEQYF
D gene: -; clone size: -; V gene: TRBV6-1; J gene: TRBJ1-2; CDR3 DNA: TGTGCCAGCAGTGAACGCAGTATCTATGGCTACACCTTC; CDR3 protein: CASSERSIYGYTF
D gene: TRBD2; clone size: -; V gene: TRBV7-8; J gene: TRBJ2-3; CDR3 DNA: TGTGCCAGCAGTGGGGAGGGAGGGCGGTGGGGCACAGATACGCAGTATTTT; CDR3 protein: CASSGEGGRWGTDTQYF
D gene: TRBD2; clone size: few; V gene: TRBV15; J gene: TRBJ2-7; CDR3 DNA: TGTGCCACCAGAGGCGGGAGCGGCGAGCAGTACTTC; CDR3 protein: CATRGGSGEQYF
D gene: TRBD1; clone size: -; V gene: TRBV6-6; J gene: TRBJ1-4; CDR3 DNA: TGTGCCAGCAGTGCCGGGACAGGGGTGGGAATTGAAAAACTGTTTTTT; CDR3 protein: CASSAGTGVGIEKLFF
D gene: -; clone size: -; V gene: TRBV6-5; J gene: TRBJ2-7; CDR3 DNA: TGTGCCAGCAGTTATAGTACATCAGGGAAGGGGGAGCAGTACTTC; CDR3 protein: CASSYSTSGKGEQYF
D gene: -; clone size: -; V gene: TRBV2; J gene: TRBJ1-3; CDR3 DNA: TGTGCCAGCAGCCAAAGGGGGTCCAGAGGAAACACCATATATTTT; CDR3 protein: CASSQRGSRGNTIYF
D gene: -; clone size: once; V gene: TRBV5-1; J gene: TRBJ1-2; CDR3 DNA: TGCGCCAGCAGCCCCGGGAAAGCTAACTATGGCTACACCTTC; CDR3 protein: CASSPGKANYGYTF
D gene: -; clone size: -; V gene: TRBV7-2; J gene: TRBJ2-5; CDR3 DNA: TGTGCCAGCAGCTACATTAAGGAGACCCAGTACTTC; CDR3 protein: CASSYIKETQYF
D gene: -; clone size: -; V gene: TRBV16; J gene: TRBJ1-1; CDR3 DNA: TGTGCCAGCAGCCTACAGGGAAACACTGAAGCTTTCTTT; CDR3 protein: CASSLQGNTEAFF
D gene: -; clone size: -; V gene: TRBV10-3; J gene: TRBJ2-4; CDR3 DNA: TGTGCCATCAGGAGCATTGGGACTGACATTCAGTACTTC; CDR3 protein: CAIRSIGTDIQYF
D gene: TRBD2; clone size: -; V gene: TRBV19; J gene: TRBJ2-1; CDR3 DNA: TGTGCCAGTAGTAAATTACTAGCGGGAGCGGGGTACAATGAGCAGTTCTTC; CDR3 protein: CASSKLLAGAGYNEQFF
D gene: -; clone size: -; V gene: TRBV5-4; J gene: TRBJ2-7; CDR3 DNA: TGTGCCAGCAACCGGAACCCCTCCTACGAGCAGTACTTC; CDR3 protein: CASNRNPSYEQYF
D gene: -; clone size: -; V gene: TRBV6-1; J gene: TRBJ1-2; CDR3 DNA: TGTGCCAGCAGTCCGGAGTTACCTTATGGCTACACCTTC; CDR3 protein: CASSPELPYGYTF
D gene: -; clone size: -; V gene: TRBV28; J gene: TRBJ2-2; CDR3 DNA: TGTGCCAGCAGTTTATGGACGGTTACGAACACCGGGGAGCTGTTTTTT; CDR3 protein: CASSLWTVTNTGELFF
D gene: TRBD1; clone size: -; V gene: TRBV5-5; J gene: TRBJ2-6; CDR3 DNA: TGTGCCAGCGGGCAGACAGGGGGGCTTCCCTCTGGGGCCAACGTCCTGACTTTC; CDR3 protein: CASGQTGGLPSGANVLTF
D gene: -; clone size: -; V gene: TRBV2; J gene: TRBJ2-7; CDR3 DNA: TGTGCCAGCAAAATCAACTACGAGCAGTACTTC; CDR3 protein: CASKINYEQYF
D gene: TRBD2; clone size: -; V gene: TRBV5-1; J gene: TRBJ2-1; CDR3 DNA: TGCGCCAGCAGCTTTGCGGGAGATGGCAATGAGCAGTTCTTC; CDR3 protein: CASSFAGDGNEQFF
D gene: TRBD2; clone size: -; V gene: TRBV5-1; J gene: TRBJ2-7; CDR3 DNA: TGCGCCAGCAGCCCCGGCCGTCTAGCGGGCCGCTACGAGCAGTACTTC; CDR3 protein: CASSPGRLAGRYEQYF
D gene: -; clone size: -; V gene: TRBV11-3; J gene: TRBJ2-7; CDR3 DNA: TGTGCCAGCAGCTTATTTGGAAACGAGCAGTACTTC; CDR3 protein: CASSLFGNEQYF
D gene: TRBD1; clone size: -; V gene: TRBV7-2; J gene: TRBJ2-5; CDR3 DNA: TGTGCCAGCAGAAACGGGACAGGGAGGGAGACCCAGTACTTC; CDR3 protein: CASRNGTGRETQYF
D gene: -; clone size: -; V gene: TRBV15; J gene: TRBJ2-5; CDR3 DNA: TGTGCCACCAGCAGGGGACTCCGACCCCGCCAAGAGACCCAGTACTTC; CDR3 protein: CATSRGLRPRQETQYF